This T cell receptor beta chain was identified in a study of PD-L1 blockade in urothelial cancer. Study information: Patients, treated from 2014 onward, received atezolizumab 1,200 mg intravenously every 3 weeks. Specimens of blood held a median count of roughly 130,000 T cells.

The CDR3 spans 14 residues. Unmatched junction bases numbered 9, after V lost 4 bases and J lost 6 bases. CDR1 is SGHNT and CDR2 is YYREEE in the germline V gene (reference sequence). The time point: pretreatment peripheral blood. This table comes from immunoSEQ multiplex PCR, and its TCRdb copy is limited to in-frame clones, with some not included. Among 60,000 to 65,000 clones listed, around 81% were seen once. This clone was found a few times. The sample here was PBMCs, taken around atezolizumab (anti-PD-L1) treatment. This sequence was found in a man in his 70s with urothelial cancer. V and J are TRBV5-4 and TRBJ1-2; 7 positions agree with TRBD1. CDR3 amino acids: CASSRLGQVNGYTF. As DNA, the CDR3 is TGTGCCAGCAGCCGTCTCGGACAGGTTAATGGCTACACCTTC.